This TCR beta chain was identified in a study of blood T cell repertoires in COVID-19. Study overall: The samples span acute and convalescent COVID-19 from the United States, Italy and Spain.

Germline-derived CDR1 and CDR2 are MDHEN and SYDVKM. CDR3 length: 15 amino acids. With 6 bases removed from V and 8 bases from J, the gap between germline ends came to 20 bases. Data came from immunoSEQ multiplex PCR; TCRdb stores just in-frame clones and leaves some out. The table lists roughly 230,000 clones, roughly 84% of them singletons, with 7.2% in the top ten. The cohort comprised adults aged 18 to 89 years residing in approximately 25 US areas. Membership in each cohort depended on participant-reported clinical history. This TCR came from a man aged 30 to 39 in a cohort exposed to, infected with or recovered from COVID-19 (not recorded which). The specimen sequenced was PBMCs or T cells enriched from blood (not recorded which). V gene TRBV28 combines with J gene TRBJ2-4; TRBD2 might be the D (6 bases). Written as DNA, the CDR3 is TGTGCCAGCAGCCTAGAGGGTACCGGACTATACATTCAGTACTTC. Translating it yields CASSLEGTGLYIQYF.